The rows below give T cell receptor beta chains drawn from one sample of a study of graft-versus-host responses after intestinal transplantation. Generated by immunoSEQ multiplex PCR, the TCRdb table keeps only in-frame clones and is missing some. The table includes about 15,000 clones, roughly 29% detected once. Sequencing used alloreactive CD8+ T cells from a mixed lymphocyte reaction culture, obtained before intestinal transplant. The receptor set was obtained from a human patient who received an intestinal transplant. Each CDR3 is given with its conserved first and last residue. The D gene is left open where the match is weak.

v_call: TRBV5-1
cdr3_length: 14
j_call: .
d_call: TRBD2
cdr3_aa: CATRLGRGQETQYF

v_call: TRBV19
cdr3_length: 13
j_call: TRBJ2-1
d_call: .
cdr3_aa: CASSAASNNEQFF

v_call: TRBV7-9
cdr3_length: 12
j_call: TRBJ2-7
d_call: .
cdr3_aa: CASSFLTNEQYF

v_call: TRBV5-5
cdr3_length: 17
j_call: TRBJ2-3
d_call: .
cdr3_aa: CASSSRGRRLATDTQYF

v_call: TRBV5-1
cdr3_length: 15
j_call: TRBJ2-1
d_call: .
cdr3_aa: CASSLGQGWHNEQFF

v_call: TRBV6-6
cdr3_length: 13
j_call: TRBJ2-7
d_call: .
cdr3_aa: CASGRGSSYEQYF

v_call: TRBV8-2
cdr3_length: 15
j_call: TRBJ1-2
d_call: .
cdr3_aa: CGIGSRITKTYGYTF

v_call: TRBV7-2
cdr3_length: 15
j_call: TRBJ2-3
d_call: .
cdr3_aa: CASSLNWGGTDTQYF

v_call: TRBV7-8
cdr3_length: 15
j_call: TRBJ1-5
d_call: .
cdr3_aa: CASSSYGGGNQPQHF

v_call: TRBV7-9
cdr3_length: 14
j_call: TRBJ2-5
d_call: .
cdr3_aa: CASSLSTGQETQYF

v_call: TRBV29-1
cdr3_length: 15
j_call: TRBJ2-5
d_call: .
cdr3_aa: CSAAFREPPRETQYF

v_call: TRBV29-1
cdr3_length: 12
j_call: TRBJ2-1
d_call: .
cdr3_aa: CSGGPLYYEQFF

v_call: TRBV13
cdr3_length: 16
j_call: TRBJ2-3
d_call: .
cdr3_aa: CASSLVSARRKNTQYF

v_call: TRBV6-5
cdr3_length: 14
j_call: TRBJ2-5
d_call: TRBD1
cdr3_aa: CASSYGTGEETQYF

v_call: TRBV11-3
cdr3_length: 19
j_call: TRBJ2-6
d_call: .
cdr3_aa: CASSLIMLRLGSGANVLTF

v_call: TRBV5-4
cdr3_length: 12
j_call: TRBJ1-1
d_call: .
cdr3_aa: CASSLMNTEAFF

v_call: TRBV5-1
cdr3_length: 14
j_call: TRBJ1-5
d_call: TRBD1
cdr3_aa: CASSQGTGNQPQHF

v_call: TRBV18
cdr3_length: 15
j_call: TRBJ1-3
d_call: TRBD1
cdr3_aa: CASSPQQGSGNTIYF

v_call: TRBV29-1
cdr3_length: 13
j_call: TRBJ2-7
d_call: .
cdr3_aa: CSGVPGLSYEQYF

v_call: TRBV5-1
cdr3_length: 16
j_call: TRBJ1-1
d_call: .
cdr3_aa: CASSLWIGLKSTEAFF

v_call: TRBV6-9
cdr3_length: 15
j_call: TRBJ2-7
d_call: TRBD2
cdr3_aa: CASSYSPGGIYEQYF

v_call: TRBV4-1
cdr3_length: 16
j_call: TRBJ1-2
d_call: .
cdr3_aa: CASSQAGGQTLLGYTF

v_call: TRBV27
cdr3_length: 16
j_call: TRBJ2-7
d_call: .
cdr3_aa: CASSLIGETISYEQYF

v_call: TRBV7-9
cdr3_length: 15
j_call: TRBJ2-7
d_call: TRBD1
cdr3_aa: CASSYTGTGRIEQYF

v_call: TRBV7-6
cdr3_length: 14
j_call: TRBJ2-5
d_call: .
cdr3_aa: CASSLAHRPLDQYF

v_call: TRBV18
cdr3_length: 13
j_call: TRBJ2-1
d_call: .
cdr3_aa: CASSHTAYNEQFF

v_call: TRBV6-7
cdr3_length: 15
j_call: TRBJ2-1
d_call: TRBD2
cdr3_aa: CASSQGTSCYNEQFF

v_call: TRBV5-4
cdr3_length: 12
j_call: TRBJ2-2
d_call: .
cdr3_aa: CASSLGNGELFF

v_call: TRBV4-1
cdr3_length: 13
j_call: TRBJ1-1
d_call: .
cdr3_aa: CASSQGVNTEAFF

v_call: TRBV9
cdr3_length: 15
j_call: TRBJ2-4
d_call: .
cdr3_aa: CASSASALAKNIQYF

v_call: TRBV27
cdr3_length: 16
j_call: TRBJ2-2
d_call: .
cdr3_aa: CASSLEVWPVGGELFF

v_call: TRBV7-6
cdr3_length: 19
j_call: TRBJ2-1
d_call: TRBD2
cdr3_aa: CASSLPRTSGFPVGIEQFF

v_call: TRBV19
cdr3_length: 17
j_call: TRBJ2-5
d_call: .
cdr3_aa: CASSIDPRASYQETQYF

v_call: TRBV9
cdr3_length: 16
j_call: TRBJ2-1
d_call: .
cdr3_aa: CASSVSSGKSGNEQFF

v_call: TRBV27
cdr3_length: 15
j_call: TRBJ1-5
d_call: .
cdr3_aa: CASSLIRGHNQPQHF

v_call: TRBV13
cdr3_length: 12
j_call: TRBJ2-1
d_call: .
cdr3_aa: CASSSHSLEQFF

v_call: TRBV25-1
cdr3_length: 17
j_call: TRBJ2-7
d_call: .
cdr3_aa: CASSDNLLDRFSYEQYF

v_call: TRBV28
cdr3_length: 15
j_call: TRBJ1-6
d_call: .
cdr3_aa: CASSLKGGRVSPLHF

v_call: TRBV5-1
cdr3_length: 14
j_call: TRBJ2-1
d_call: .
cdr3_aa: CASSSEGGDNEQFF

v_call: TRBV6-5
cdr3_length: 14
j_call: TRBJ1-2
d_call: .
cdr3_aa: CASSWQGLGWGYTF

v_call: TRBV28
cdr3_length: 15
j_call: TRBJ2-7
d_call: TRBD1
cdr3_aa: CASSLGTGGLYEQYF

v_call: TRBV5-4
cdr3_length: 16
j_call: TRBJ2-5
d_call: .
cdr3_aa: CASSLGGTEVGETQYF

v_call: TRBV6-5
cdr3_length: 11
j_call: TRBJ2-1
d_call: TRBD2
cdr3_aa: CTTREGPGQFF

v_call: TRBV28
cdr3_length: 14
j_call: TRBJ1-4
d_call: .
cdr3_aa: CASRPTGNNEKLFF

v_call: TRBV28
cdr3_length: 12
j_call: TRBJ2-1
d_call: .
cdr3_aa: CASSLSGREQFF

v_call: TRBV7-9
cdr3_length: 13
j_call: TRBJ2-1
d_call: .
cdr3_aa: CAHRAYSDNEQFF

v_call: TRBV5-5
cdr3_length: 15
j_call: TRBJ2-5
d_call: TRBD2
cdr3_aa: CASRRLAGPIETQYF

v_call: TRBV9
cdr3_length: 15
j_call: TRBJ1-2
d_call: .
cdr3_aa: CASSVDQGHYYGYTF